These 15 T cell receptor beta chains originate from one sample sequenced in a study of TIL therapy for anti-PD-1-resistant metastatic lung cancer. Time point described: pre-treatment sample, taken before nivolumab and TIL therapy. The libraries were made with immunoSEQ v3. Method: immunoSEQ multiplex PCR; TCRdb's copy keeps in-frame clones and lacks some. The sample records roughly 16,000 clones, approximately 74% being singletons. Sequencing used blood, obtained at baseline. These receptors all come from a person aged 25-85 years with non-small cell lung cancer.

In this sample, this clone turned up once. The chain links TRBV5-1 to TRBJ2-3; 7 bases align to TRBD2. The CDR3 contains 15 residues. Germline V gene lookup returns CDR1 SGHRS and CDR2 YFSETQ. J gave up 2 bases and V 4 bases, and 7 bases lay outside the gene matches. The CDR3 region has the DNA TGCGCCAGCAGCACAGCGGGGCTCTCCACAGATACGCAGTATTTT. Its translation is CASSTAGLSTDTQYF.

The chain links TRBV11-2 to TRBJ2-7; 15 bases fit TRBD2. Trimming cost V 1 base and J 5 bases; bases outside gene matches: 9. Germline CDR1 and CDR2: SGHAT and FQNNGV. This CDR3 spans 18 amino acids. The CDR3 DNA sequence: TGTGCCAGCAGCTTAGTAATCTGGACTAGCGGGGGGGCCGACGAGCAGTACTTC. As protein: CASSLVIWTSGGADEQYF.

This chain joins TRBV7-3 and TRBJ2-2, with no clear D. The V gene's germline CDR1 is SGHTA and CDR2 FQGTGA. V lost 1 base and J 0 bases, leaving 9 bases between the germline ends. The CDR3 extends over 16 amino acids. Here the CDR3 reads CASSLISGANTGELFF. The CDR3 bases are TGTGCCAGCAGCTTAATTTCAGGCGCGAACACCGGGGAGCTGTTTTTT.

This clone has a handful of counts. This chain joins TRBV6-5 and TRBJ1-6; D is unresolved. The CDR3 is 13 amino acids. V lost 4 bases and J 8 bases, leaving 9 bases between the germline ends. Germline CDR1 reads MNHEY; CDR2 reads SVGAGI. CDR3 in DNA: TGTGCCAGCAGTTCTAACCCATATTCACCCCTCCACTTT. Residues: CASSSNPYSPLHF.

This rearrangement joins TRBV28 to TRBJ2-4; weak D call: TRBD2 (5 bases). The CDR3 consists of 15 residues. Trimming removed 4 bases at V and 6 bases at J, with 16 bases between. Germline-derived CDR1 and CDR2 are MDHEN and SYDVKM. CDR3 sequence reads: CASSWVYSVRNIQYF. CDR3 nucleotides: TGTGCCAGCAGTTGGGTGTATAGCGTGAGAAACATTCAGTACTTC.

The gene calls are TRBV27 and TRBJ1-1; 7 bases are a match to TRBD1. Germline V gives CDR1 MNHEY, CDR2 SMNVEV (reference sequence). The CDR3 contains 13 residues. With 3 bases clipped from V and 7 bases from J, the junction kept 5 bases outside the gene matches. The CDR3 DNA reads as TGTGCCAGCAGTTTTTACCGGGACAGTGAAGCTTTCTTT. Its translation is CASSFYRDSEAFF.

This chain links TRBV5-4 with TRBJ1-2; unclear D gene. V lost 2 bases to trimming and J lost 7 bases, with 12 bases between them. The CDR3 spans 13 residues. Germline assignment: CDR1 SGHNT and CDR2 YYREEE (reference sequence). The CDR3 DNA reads TGTGCCAGCAGCTTACAGAATCTCCGTGGCTACACCTTC. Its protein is CASSLQNLRGYTF.

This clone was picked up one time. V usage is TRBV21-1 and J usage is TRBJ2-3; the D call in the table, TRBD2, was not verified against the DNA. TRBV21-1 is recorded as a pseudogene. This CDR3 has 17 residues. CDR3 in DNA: TGTGCCAGCAGCAAAGCGTTATCGGGGGGGGCCGATCGTACGCAGTATTTT. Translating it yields CASSKALSGGADRTQYF.

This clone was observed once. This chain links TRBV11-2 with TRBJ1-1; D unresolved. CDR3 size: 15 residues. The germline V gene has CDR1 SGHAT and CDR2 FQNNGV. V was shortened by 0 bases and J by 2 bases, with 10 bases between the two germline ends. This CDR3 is CASSLDPAGNTEAFF. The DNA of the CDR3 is TGTGCCAGCAGCTTAGATCCGGCGGGAAACACTGAAGCTTTCTTT.

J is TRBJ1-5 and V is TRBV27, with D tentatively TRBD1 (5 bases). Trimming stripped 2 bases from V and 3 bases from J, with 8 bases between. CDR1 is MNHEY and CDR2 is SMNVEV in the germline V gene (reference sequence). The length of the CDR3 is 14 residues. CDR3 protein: CASSLTRDNQPQHF. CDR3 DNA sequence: TGTGCCAGCAGTTTAACCAGGGACAATCAGCCCCAGCATTTT.

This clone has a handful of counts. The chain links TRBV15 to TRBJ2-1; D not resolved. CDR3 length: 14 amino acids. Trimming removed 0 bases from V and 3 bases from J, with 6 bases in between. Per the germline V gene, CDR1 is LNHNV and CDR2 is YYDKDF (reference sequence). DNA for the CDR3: TGTGCCACCAGCAGAGACTCCGGCTACAATGAGCAGTTCTTC. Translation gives CATSRDSGYNEQFF.

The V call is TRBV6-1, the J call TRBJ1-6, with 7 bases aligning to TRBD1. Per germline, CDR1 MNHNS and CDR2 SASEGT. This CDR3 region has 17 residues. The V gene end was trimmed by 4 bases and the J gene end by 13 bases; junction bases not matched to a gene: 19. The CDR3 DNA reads TGTGCCAGCAGTGGACCCCTAAGGGGGCGAGTTCCTCACCCCCTCCACTTT. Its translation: CASSGPLRGRVPHPLHF.

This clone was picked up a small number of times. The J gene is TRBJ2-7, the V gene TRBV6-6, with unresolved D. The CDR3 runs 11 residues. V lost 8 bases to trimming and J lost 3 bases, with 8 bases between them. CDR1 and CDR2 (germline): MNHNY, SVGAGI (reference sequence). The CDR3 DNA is TGTGCCAGCGCATCGGGCTACGAGCAGTACTTC. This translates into CASASGYEQYF.

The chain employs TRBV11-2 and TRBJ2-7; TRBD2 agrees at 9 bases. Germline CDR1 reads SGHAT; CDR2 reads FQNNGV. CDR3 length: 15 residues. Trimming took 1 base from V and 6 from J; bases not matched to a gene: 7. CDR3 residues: CASSLGGSLAGEQYF. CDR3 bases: TGTGCCAGCAGCTTAGGAGGATCACTAGCGGGCGAGCAGTACTTC.

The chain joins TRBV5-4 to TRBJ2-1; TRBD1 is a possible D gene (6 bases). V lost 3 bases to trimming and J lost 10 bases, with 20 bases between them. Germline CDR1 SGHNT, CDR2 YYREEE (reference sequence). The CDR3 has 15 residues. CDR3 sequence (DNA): TGTGCCAGCAGCTCCCAGGGGTTTTCGGGCCTGGAGCAGTTCTTC. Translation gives CASSSQGFSGLEQFF.